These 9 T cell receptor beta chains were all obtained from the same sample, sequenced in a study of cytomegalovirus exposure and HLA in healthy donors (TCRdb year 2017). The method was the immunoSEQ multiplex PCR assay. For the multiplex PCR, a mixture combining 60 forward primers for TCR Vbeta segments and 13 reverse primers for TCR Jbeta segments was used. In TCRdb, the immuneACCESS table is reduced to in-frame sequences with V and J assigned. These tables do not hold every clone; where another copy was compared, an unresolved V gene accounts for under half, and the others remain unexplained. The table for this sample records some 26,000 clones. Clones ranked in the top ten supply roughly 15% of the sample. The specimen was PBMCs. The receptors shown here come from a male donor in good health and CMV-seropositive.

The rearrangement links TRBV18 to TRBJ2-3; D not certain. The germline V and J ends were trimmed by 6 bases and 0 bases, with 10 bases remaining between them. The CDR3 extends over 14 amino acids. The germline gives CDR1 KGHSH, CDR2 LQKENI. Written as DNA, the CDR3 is TGTGCCAGCTCCCCTCCAGATAGCACAGATACGCAGTATTTT. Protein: CASSPPDSTDTQYF.

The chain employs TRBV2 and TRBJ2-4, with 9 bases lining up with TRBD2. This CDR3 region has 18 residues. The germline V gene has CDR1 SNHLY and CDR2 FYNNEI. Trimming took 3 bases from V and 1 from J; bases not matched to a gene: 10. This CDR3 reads CASSEVSGSGVAKNIQYF. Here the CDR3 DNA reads TGTGCCAGCAGTGAGGTTAGCGGGAGCGGGGTTGCCAAAAACATTCAGTACTTC.

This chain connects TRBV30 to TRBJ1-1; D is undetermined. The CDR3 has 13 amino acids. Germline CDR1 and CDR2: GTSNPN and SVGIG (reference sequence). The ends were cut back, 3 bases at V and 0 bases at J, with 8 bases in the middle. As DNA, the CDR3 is TGTGCCTGGAGGGGCATGATGAACACTGAAGCTTTCTTT. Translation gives CAWRGMMNTEAFF.

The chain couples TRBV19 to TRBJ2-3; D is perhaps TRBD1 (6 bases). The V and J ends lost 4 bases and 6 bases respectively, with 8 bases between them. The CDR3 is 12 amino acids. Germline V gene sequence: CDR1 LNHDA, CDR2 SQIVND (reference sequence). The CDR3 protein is CASSTRGDTQYF. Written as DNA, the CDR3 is TGTGCCAGTAGTACGAGGGGGGATACGCAGTATTTT.

CDR3 in amino acids: CASSMSRTSGRNEQFF. CDR3 in DNA: TGTGCCAGCAGCATGTCCAGGACTAGCGGGAGAAATGAGCAGTTCTTC. The J gene is TRBJ2-1, the V gene TRBV9; 13 bases map to TRBD2. Per the germline V gene, CDR1 is SGDLS and CDR2 is YYNGEE. The trim removed 4 bases at V and 7 bases at J, leaving 8 bases unmatched. The CDR3 is made up of 16 amino acids.

CDR3 residues: CASSPRTTGLPYEQYF. The CDR3 coding sequence is TGTGCCAGCAGTCCCCGGACGACAGGGCTCCCCTACGAGCAGTACTTC. The genes are TRBV28 and TRBJ2-7, with 7 bases identical to TRBD1. This CDR3 is built from 16 residues. With V trimmed by 5 bases and J by 2 bases, 12 bases remained unmatched. Germline V gene data show CDR1 as MDHEN and CDR2 as SYDVKM. Complete variable domain (other parts from reference TRBV28 and TRBJ2-7): DVKVTQSSRYLVKRTGEKVFLECVQDMDHENMFWYRQDPGLGLRLIYFSYDVKMKEKGDIPEGYSVSREKKERFSLILESASTNQTSMYLCASSPRTTGLPYEQYFGPGTRLTVT.

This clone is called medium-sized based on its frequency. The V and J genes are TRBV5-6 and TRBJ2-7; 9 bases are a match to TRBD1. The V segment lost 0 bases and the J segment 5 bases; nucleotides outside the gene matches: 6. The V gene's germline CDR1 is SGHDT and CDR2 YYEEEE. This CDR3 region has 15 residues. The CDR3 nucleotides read TGTGCCAGCAGCTTGGGGGACAGGGCCTTCAACGAGCAGTACTTC. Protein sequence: CASSLGDRAFNEQYF. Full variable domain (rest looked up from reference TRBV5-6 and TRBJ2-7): DAGVTQSPTHLIKTRGQQVTLRCSPKSGHDTVSWYQQALGQGPQFIFQYYEEEERQRGNFPDRFSGHQFPNYSSELNVNALLLGDSALYLCASSLGDRAFNEQYFGPGTRLTVT.

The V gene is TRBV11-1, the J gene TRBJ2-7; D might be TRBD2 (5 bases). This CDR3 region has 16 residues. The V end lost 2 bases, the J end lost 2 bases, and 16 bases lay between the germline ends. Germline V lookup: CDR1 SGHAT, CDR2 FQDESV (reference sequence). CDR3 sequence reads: CASSLTGTDSAYEQYF. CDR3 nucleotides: TGTGCCAGCAGCTTAACCGGTACAGATAGCGCCTACGAGCAGTACTTC.

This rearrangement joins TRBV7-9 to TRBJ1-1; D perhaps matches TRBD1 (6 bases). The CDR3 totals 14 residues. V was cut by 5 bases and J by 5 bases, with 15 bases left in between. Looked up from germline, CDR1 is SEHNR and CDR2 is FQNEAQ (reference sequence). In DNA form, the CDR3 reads TGTGCCAGCAGCACGACGGACAGAAGAACTGAAGCTTTCTTT. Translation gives CASSTTDRRTEAFF.